A single sample gave rise to the 26 T cell receptor beta chains below, sequenced in a study of Graves' ophthalmopathy and Graves' hyperthyroidism. The sequenced template was RNA, covering the TCR beta CDR3 region. Second-round multiplex PCR came after a first-round RT-PCR that employed HTBI primers. TCRdb re-called the multiplex PCR reads through MiXCR, storing one row per CDR3 protein. The repertoire includes 350,000 or so distinct CDR3 sequences, roughly a sixth of them detected once, and roughly an eighth sits in the top ten. Specimen: peripheral blood. These receptors were collected from an adult man with Graves' ophthalmopathy.

The rearrangement joins TRBV25-1 to TRBJ1-6; D call uncertain. The CDR3 spans 14 residues. Germline CDR1 MGHDK, CDR2 SYGVNS. The V end was cut by 1 base, the J end by 11 bases, with 12 bases between. CDR3 in DNA: TGTGCCAGCAGTGAATCGACAACGTGGACACCCCTCCACTTT. Protein: CASSESTTWTPLHF.

This clonotype was counted ten times or more. This rearrangement joins TRBV6-5 to TRBJ2-5; tentatively, D is TRBD1 or TRBD2 (5 bases each). V was clipped by 5 bases and J by 5 bases, with 21 bases between them. The CDR3 consists of 16 residues. From germline, CDR1 is MNHEY and CDR2 SVGAGI. The CDR3 DNA reads TGTGCCAGCAGTCTTTACCGGGCCATCTGGGGGGAGACCCAGTACTTC. It is translated as CASSLYRAIWGETQYF.

This chain joins TRBV2 and TRBJ1-1; TRBD1 agrees at 7 bases. The CDR3 runs to 14 residues. Germline loops: CDR1 SNHLY, CDR2 FYNNEI. V gave up 4 bases and J gave up 5 bases; unmatched junction bases: 7. CDR3 residues: CASSVKTGRTEAFF. The CDR3 bases are TGTGCCAGCAGTGTAAAGACAGGGAGAACTGAAGCTTTCTTT.

This clonotype was counted ten times or more. The chain couples TRBV12-3 or TRBV12-4 to TRBJ1-1, with D maybe TRBD1 (6 bases). The V end lost 5 bases, the J end lost 0 bases, and 19 bases lay between the germline ends. The CDR3 is 17 amino acids. As DNA, the CDR3 is TGTGCCAGCAGTCAAACTAGACAGGTGCTCATGAACACTGAAGCTTTCTTT. Translation: CASSQTRQVLMNTEAFF.

This clonotype was counted at least ten times. The chain recombines TRBV27 with TRBJ2-7; 11 nucleotides align to TRBD2. The CDR3 has 15 amino acids. J gave up 7 bases and V 5 bases, and 10 bases lay outside the gene matches. CDR1 and CDR2 from the germline V gene are MNHEY and SMNVEV (reference sequence). CDR3 DNA: TGTGCCAGCAGTCCGATAGCGGGAGGGCCGGAAGAGCAGTACTTC. Residues: CASSPIAGGPEEQYF.

This clonotype was recorded at least ten times. CDR3 in amino acids: CASSLYQRGRHGYTF. CDR3 nucleotide sequence: TGTGCCAGCAGTTTATACCAAAGGGGGCGTCACGGCTACACCTTC. The chain employs TRBV12-3 or TRBV12-4 and TRBJ1-2; 7 bases fit TRBD1. Trimming took 2 bases from V and 8 from J; bases not matched to a gene: 11. There are 15 residues in the CDR3.

In this sample, this clonotype turned up many times. A much larger clone sits a single nucleotide away, making a read error possible. V gene TRBV20-1 combines with J gene TRBJ1-5; D call uncertain. This CDR3 is 15 amino acids long. Germline V gene lookup returns CDR1 DFQATT and CDR2 SNEGSKA (reference sequence). V was shortened by 5 bases and J by 0 bases, with 14 bases between the two germline ends. CDR3 in DNA: TGCAGTGCTGGGTCCCAGGACTATAGCAATCAGCCCCAGCATTTT. Translated, it gives CSAGSQDYSNQPQHF.

The chain links TRBV6-1 to TRBJ2-7; the match to TRBD1 covers 9 bases. The CDR3 runs 15 residues. Germline V CDR1 and CDR2: MNHNS, SASEGT. Losses at the gene ends were 5 bases for V and 7 bases for J; bases not matched to a gene: 12. CDR3 nucleotide sequence: TGTGCCAGCAGTCGTCCGGGACAGGGCCTTATTGAGCAGTACTTC. Amino acids: CASSRPGQGLIEQYF.

This clonotype was found many times. This rearrangement joins TRBV12-3 or TRBV12-4 to TRBJ2-2; TRBD2 agrees at 8 bases. With V trimmed by 5 bases and J by 6 bases, 2 bases remained unmatched. The CDR3 has 13 amino acids. The CDR3 DNA sequence: TGTGCCAGCAGTGGGACTAGGGCCGGGGAGCTGTTTTTT. It translates to CASSGTRAGELFF.

This clonotype appeared many times. The chain links TRBV7-2 to TRBJ2-7; 7 nucleotides line up with TRBD1. Germline CDR1 and CDR2: SGHTA and FQGNSA. V was clipped by 2 bases and J by 7 bases; unmatched bases: 11. There are 15 residues in the CDR3. The CDR3 nucleotides are TGTGCCAGCAGCTTACAGCAGGGGGTAAGGTGGGAGCAGTACTTC. Encoded protein: CASSLQQGVRWEQYF. The entire variable domain, with the rest obtained from reference TRBV7-2 and TRBJ2-7, is as follows: GAGVSQSPSNKVTEKGKDVELRCDPISGHTALYWYRQSLGQGLEFLIYFQGNSAPDKSGLPSDRFSAERTGGSVSTLTIQRTQQEDSAVYLCASSLQQGVRWEQYFGPGTRLTVT.

This clonotype was found many times. The chain combines TRBV24-1 with TRBJ1-2; 8 bases fit TRBD1. Germline V gene data show CDR1 as KGHDR and CDR2 as SFDVKD. J gave up 7 bases and V 5 bases, and 5 bases lay outside the gene matches. The length of the CDR3 is 13 residues. DNA for the CDR3: TGTGCCACCAGTGTTCAGGGGGCCGGTGGCTACACCTTC. Translation: CATSVQGAGGYTF.

This clonotype was detected ten times or more. The chain couples TRBV27 to TRBJ2-1, with 7 bases identical to TRBD2. V shed 3 bases and J 9 bases; nucleotides not matched to a gene: 11. The CDR3 covers 15 residues. CDR1 and CDR2 from the germline V gene are MNHEY and SMNVEV (reference sequence). The CDR3 DNA reads as TGTGCCAGCAGTTTCTTAGCGGGTGAGGTCATTGAGCAGTTCTTC. It yields the protein CASSFLAGEVIEQFF.

The chain couples TRBV5-1 to TRBJ2-7; TRBD2 aligns across 16 bases. CDR3 size: 17 residues. Germline V gene data show CDR1 as SGHRS and CDR2 as YFSETQ. Germline trimming cut 2 bases from V and 2 bases from J; bases unmatched to any gene: 4. The CDR3 loop is CASSFGTSGREAYEQYF. Written as DNA, the CDR3 is TGCGCCAGCAGCTTCGGGACTAGCGGGAGGGAGGCCTACGAGCAGTACTTC. The full variable domain, in which reference TRBV5-1 and TRBJ2-7 provide the parts outside the CDR3, is KAGVTQTPRYLIKTRGQQVTLSCSPISGHRSVSWYQQTPGQGLQFLFEYFSETQRNKGNFPGRFSGRQFSNSRSEMNVSTLELGDSALYLCASSFGTSGREAYEQYFGPGTRLTVT.

In its sample, this clonotype was seen many times. The rearrangement uses TRBV11-2 and TRBJ2-7; D is perhaps TRBD1 (6 bases). The CDR3 has 14 residues. Deletions cut 7 bases from V and 2 bases from J, with 15 bases between. Germline CDR1 reads SGHAT; CDR2 reads FQNNGV. The CDR3 protein is CASTALQGPYEQYF. CDR3 DNA sequence: TGTGCCAGCACCGCGCTACAGGGTCCCTACGAGCAGTACTTC. The variable domain in full, with the rest retrieved from reference TRBV11-2 and TRBJ2-7, is EAGVAQSPRYKIIEKRQSVAFWCNPISGHATLYWYQQILGQGPKLLIQFQNNGVVDDSQLPKDRFSAERLKGVDSTLKIQPAKLEDSAVYLCASTALQGPYEQYFGPGTRLTVT.

About this clonotype: A much larger clone differs from this one at a single base, so this may be a read error. The rearrangement joins TRBV6-1 to TRBJ1-2; D uncertain. CDR1 MNHNS and CDR2 SASEGT come from the germline V gene. The CDR3 has 12 amino acids. Deletions cut 2 bases from V and 4 bases from J, with 5 bases between. The CDR3 sequence: CASSEFTYGYTF. The CDR3 DNA sequence: TGTGCCAGCAGTGAATTTACCTATGGCTACACCTTC.

This clonotype has at least ten counts. The V call is TRBV12-3 or TRBV12-4, the J call TRBJ1-1, with 9 bases fitting TRBD1. The CDR3 is 17 amino acids. The trim removed 5 bases at V and 0 bases at J, leaving 10 bases unmatched. The CDR3 coding sequence is TGTGCCAGCAGTACCCGGGACAGGGTGGTAATGAACACTGAAGCTTTCTTT. Translating it yields CASSTRDRVVMNTEAFF.

This clonotype was recorded many times. The rearrangement joins TRBV6-5 to TRBJ2-7; tentative D call: TRBD1 (6 bases). There are 15 residues in the CDR3. In germline, CDR1 is MNHEY, CDR2 SVGAGI. V gave up 6 bases and J gave up 4 bases, with 19 bases separating them. The CDR3 reads CASSRRSTGIYEQYF. The DNA of the CDR3 is TGTGCCAGCAGCCGCCGCTCGACAGGAATTTACGAGCAGTACTTC.

This clonotype was seen many times. The chain couples TRBV27 to TRBJ2-7; 11 bases align to TRBD1. The V segment lost 6 bases and the J segment 7 bases; nucleotides outside the gene matches: 8. CDR1 MNHEY and CDR2 SMNVEV come from the germline V gene (reference sequence). The CDR3 runs 14 residues. CDR3 region: CASSPRDRGDEQYF. In DNA, the CDR3 is TGTGCCAGCAGCCCGAGGGACAGGGGGGATGAGCAGTACTTC.

In its sample, this clonotype was seen many times. This chain connects TRBV6-1 to TRBJ1-5; 8 nucleotides align to TRBD1. The V gene end was trimmed by 3 bases and the J gene end by 3 bases; junction bases not matched to a gene: 7. Germline V gives CDR1 MNHNS, CDR2 SASEGT. The CDR3 totals 16 residues. The CDR3 reads CASSDVGTGNNQPQHF. CDR3 DNA: TGTGCCAGCAGTGATGTGGGGACAGGTAACAATCAGCCCCAGCATTTT.

This clonotype was seen ten or more times. The chain joins TRBV6-5 to TRBJ1-6; 10 positions match TRBD1. The CDR3 spans 14 residues. V shed 8 bases and J 8 bases; nucleotides not matched to a gene: 6. Germline CDR1 and CDR2: MNHEY and SVGAGI. The CDR3 coding sequence is TGTGCCAGCCAACCTGACAGGGGGCATTCACCCCTCCACTTT. It codes for CASQPDRGHSPLHF.

This clonotype appeared many times. The chain carries TRBV27 and TRBJ1-2; the match to TRBD1 covers 7 bases. After removal of 3 bases from V and 5 bases from J, the junction contained 15 bases not matched to a gene. The V gene's germline CDR1 is MNHEY and CDR2 SMNVEV (reference sequence). The CDR3 is 17 amino acids. The CDR3 sequence is CASSFGQPEQGKYGYTF. The DNA for the CDR3 is TGTGCCAGCAGTTTTGGGCAACCTGAACAGGGGAAATATGGCTACACCTTC.

This clonotype was recorded many times. The chain uses TRBV30 and TRBJ2-4; D remains unclear. This CDR3 has 14 residues. V lost 0 bases to trimming and J lost 8 bases, with 14 bases between them. Germline V CDR1 and CDR2: GTSNPN, SVGIG (reference sequence). CDR3 sequence reads: CAWSVLGLGHIQYF. CDR3 DNA: TGTGCCTGGAGTGTACTTGGCCTTGGGCACATTCAGTACTTC.

The chain couples TRBV12-3 or TRBV12-4 to TRBJ2-7; a possible D gene is TRBD2 (5 bases). V dropped 1 base and J dropped 7 bases, with 11 bases sitting between them. CDR3 length: 13 residues. CDR3 region: CASSLVEGGEQYF. CDR3 bases: TGTGCCAGCAGTTTAGTTGAGGGTGGGGAGCAGTACTTC.

This clonotype was detected many times. The V gene is TRBV28, the J gene TRBJ2-5; TRBD2 matches at 10 bases. The germline CDR1 and CDR2 sequences are MDHEN and SYDVKM. The length of the CDR3 is 18 residues. V shed 6 bases and J 5 bases; nucleotides not matched to a gene: 18. CDR3 loop: CASSGSSGGGPLGETQYF. In DNA form, the CDR3 reads TGTGCCAGCAGCGGATCTAGCGGGGGAGGGCCACTGGGGGAGACCCAGTACTTC.

The rearrangement links TRBV5-1 to TRBJ2-5; possibly TRBD2 for D (6 bases). This CDR3 is built from 17 residues. V was shortened by 4 bases and J by 5 bases, with 24 bases between the two germline ends. Looked up from germline, CDR1 is SGHRS and CDR2 is YFSETQ. CDR3 DNA: TGCGCCAGCAGCAGAACTATCGGAGGGGAGGTGGACGAGACCCAGTACTTC. Translated, it gives CASSRTIGGEVDETQYF.

This clonotype has a count of ten or more. This chain joins TRBV12-3 or TRBV12-4 and TRBJ1-6; unclear D gene. Trimming removed 3 bases at V and 7 bases at J, with 10 bases between. CDR3 size: 14 residues. The chain's CDR3 is CASSFQRGNSPLHF. The CDR3 nucleotides are TGTGCCAGCAGTTTCCAACGGGGAAATTCACCCCTCCACTTT.